This TCR beta chain was documented in a study of blood T cell repertoires in COVID-19. Study processing details: Reference gene primers were amplified, and this amplification served to estimate nucleated cell counts. The protocol was immunoSEQ multiplex PCR, while the TCRdb copy is restricted to in-frame clones and leaves out a portion. V and J calls and clone size are those listed in that table; D and trimming were worked out from the DNA. The sample has roughly 150,000 clones; 83% are singletons. This CDR3 contains 15 residues. The germline V gene encodes CDR1 LGHDT and CDR2 YNNKEL (reference sequence). V was trimmed by 4 bases and J by 0 bases, leaving 11 bases between them.

What was sequenced was peripheral blood. V is TRBV3-1 (or the pseudogene TRBV3-2) and J is TRBJ2-3; possible D gene TRBD1, 5 bases. This receptor was taken from a woman older than 75 with acute or convalescent COVID-19. The CDR3 region is CASSPRQRSTDTQYF. The CDR3 DNA follows: TGTGCCAGCAGCCCCCGACAGCGTAGCACAGATACGCAGTATTTT.